This T cell receptor beta chain derives from a study of cytomegalovirus exposure and HLA in healthy donors. The CDR3 extends over 19 amino acids. Losses at the gene ends were 2 bases for V and 1 base for J; bases not matched to a gene: 16. In this sample, this clone turned up once. The primer mix had 60 Vbeta and 13 Jbeta primers. The table came from immunoSEQ multiplex PCR; TCRdb's copy has only in-frame clones and leaves some out. The sample carries about 93,000 clones, 70% to 80% recorded once. The TCR comes from a man aged 25-45 years in good health and CMV-seronegative. The sequenced material came from PBMCs. The V gene is TRBV6-7, the J gene TRBJ1-1, with TRBD1 matching 7 bases. TRBV6-7 has ORF status, its function being uncertain. In DNA form, the CDR3 reads TGTGCCAGCAGTTACGCCGGGACAGAGTGTCCAATCGCGAACACTGAAGCTTTCTTT. Protein sequence: CASSYAGTECPIANTEAFF.